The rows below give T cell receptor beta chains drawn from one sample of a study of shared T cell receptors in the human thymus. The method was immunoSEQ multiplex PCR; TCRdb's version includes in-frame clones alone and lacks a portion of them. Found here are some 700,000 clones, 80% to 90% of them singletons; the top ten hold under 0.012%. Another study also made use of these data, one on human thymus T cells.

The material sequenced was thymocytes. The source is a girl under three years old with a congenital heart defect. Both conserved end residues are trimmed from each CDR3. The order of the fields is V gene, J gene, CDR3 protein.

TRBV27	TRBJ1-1	ASSLSVASVFEAF
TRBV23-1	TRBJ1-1	ASSRGSEPTEAF
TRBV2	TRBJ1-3	ATSGVPGNTIY
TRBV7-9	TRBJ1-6	ASSKRGGSSYNSPLH
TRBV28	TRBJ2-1	ATTKGGGEQF
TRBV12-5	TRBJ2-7	ASGLGGGGAYEQY
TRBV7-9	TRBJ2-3	ASSLDRALDTQY
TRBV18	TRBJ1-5	ASSPGLDVKGNQPQH
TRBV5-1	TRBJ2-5	ASSLNIGEETQY
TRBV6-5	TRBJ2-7	ASSFRTATYEQY
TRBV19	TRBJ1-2	ASNRQGDYGYT
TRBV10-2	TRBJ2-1	ASSGGLSYNEQF
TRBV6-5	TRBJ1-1	ASSRRQAVNTEAF
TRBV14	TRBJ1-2	ASSTSTGVNYGYT
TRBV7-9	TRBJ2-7	ASSLGLGGDEQY
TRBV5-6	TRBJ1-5	ASSSKAGAQH
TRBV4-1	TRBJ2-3	ASSQVRDHTDTQY
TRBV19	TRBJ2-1	ASTLFRDSVEQF
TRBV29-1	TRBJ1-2	SSVATTGLDGYT
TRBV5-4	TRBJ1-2	ASSFTGTGRYGYT